These 25 T cell receptor beta chains were sequenced from one sample in a study of technical replicates of blood from a few donors. Assay: immunoSEQ multiplex PCR; the TCRdb copy retains only in-frame clones and omits some. The top ten hold approximately 5.2% of the sample, which has about 62,000 clones, around 87% seen once. The sample comprised PBMCs. Every receptor here comes from a human donor in good health. Some clones in this sample may be carry-over from other donors' samples.

The chain couples TRBV13 to TRBJ2-7, with D unresolved. The CDR3 length is 13 residues. The germline V and J ends were trimmed by 5 bases and 6 bases, with 14 bases remaining between them. Per germline, CDR1 PRHDT and CDR2 FYEKMQ (reference sequence). The CDR3, as DNA: TGTGCCAGCAGCATCTATACAAGCGCCGAGCAGTACTTC. Translating gives CASSIYTSAEQYF.

This chain joins TRBV7-2 and TRBJ2-7; possible D gene TRBD2, 6 bases. Germline values: CDR1 SGHTA, CDR2 FQGNSA. The CDR3 consists of 15 residues. V was shortened by 3 bases and J by 0 bases, with 12 bases between the two germline ends. The DNA for the CDR3 is TGTGCCAGCAGCTTGGAGGGGTGGAGCTCCTACGAGCAGTACTTC. This sequence encodes CASSLEGWSSYEQYF.

This clone has a single count. The gene calls are TRBV30 and TRBJ2-3; 9 bases match TRBD2. Trimming cost V 3 bases and J 3 bases; bases outside gene matches: 7. The CDR3 is made up of 15 amino acids. CDR1 GTSNPN and CDR2 SVGIG come from the germline V gene (reference sequence). As DNA, the CDR3 is TGTGCCTGGAGCTTAGCGGGAGTTCGAACAGATACGCAGTATTTT. Protein sequence: CAWSLAGVRTDTQYF.

The chain carries TRBV7-2 and TRBJ1-2; D not certain. Trimming pared 4 bases from V and 1 base from J, leaving 10 bases between. The germline gives CDR1 SGHTA, CDR2 FQGNSA. The length of the CDR3 is 14 residues. Here the CDR3 DNA reads TGTGCCAGCAGCTCTGAGGCCTTTAACTATGGCTACACCTTC. The encoded protein is CASSSEAFNYGYTF.

This chain joins TRBV10-1 and TRBJ1-6; unclear D gene. Germline V gene sequence: CDR1 WNHNN, CDR2 SYGVQD (reference sequence). Trimming took 6 bases from V and 8 from J, leaving 5 bases between them. The CDR3 has 11 residues. Here the CDR3 reads CASRGDSPLHF. In DNA, the CDR3 is TGCGCCAGCAGAGGAGATTCACCCCTCCACTTT.

This clone was found a few times. J is TRBJ2-7 and V is TRBV7-7; D is unresolved. This CDR3 contains 13 residues. Germline V gene data show CDR1 as SSHAT and CDR2 as FNYEAQ (reference sequence). V lost 2 bases to trimming and J lost 1 base, with 6 bases between them. CDR3 sequence (DNA): TGTGCCAGCAGCTTACCAGGTTCCTACGAGCAGTACTTC. This gives the protein CASSLPGSYEQYF.

This clone was detected a few times. This chain links TRBV7-8 with TRBJ2-7, with D possibly matching TRBD1 (6 bases). Per germline, CDR1 SGHVS and CDR2 FQNEAQ. The CDR3 extends over 12 amino acids. The V gene lost 8 bases and the J gene lost 0 bases, with 8 bases spanning the gap. The CDR3 spells CASQGRSYEQYF. The CDR3 nucleotides read TGTGCCAGCCAGGGGCGCTCCTACGAGCAGTACTTC.

The chain combines TRBV5-5 with TRBJ2-5, with D perhaps TRBD1 (6 bases). V shed 4 bases and J shed 3 bases, with 16 bases lying between them. The CDR3 runs to 15 residues. Germline values: CDR1 SGHKS, CDR2 YYEKEE (reference sequence). CDR3 sequence (DNA): TGTGCCAGCAGCCTCAGGGGAATGGTGGAAGAGACCCAGTACTTC. Its protein product is CASSLRGMVEETQYF.

This chain uses TRBV6-5 with TRBJ1-1; 7 bases map to TRBD1. The CDR3 loop spans 14 amino acids. Germline values: CDR1 MNHEY, CDR2 SVGAGI. With 6 bases clipped from V and 1 base from J, the junction kept 5 bases outside the gene matches. Here the CDR3 reads CASSQTGSNTEAFF. The CDR3 DNA reads TGTGCCAGCAGCCAGACAGGGTCGAACACTGAAGCTTTCTTT.

The V call is TRBV25-1, the J call TRBJ2-4; perhaps TRBD1 as D (5 bases). The germline V gene encodes CDR1 MGHDK and CDR2 SYGVNS. Trimming cost V 2 bases and J 7 bases, with 6 bases left between them. The CDR3 length is 12 residues. CDR3 DNA sequence: TGTGCCAGCAGTGAAGCAGGGAACATTCAGTACTTC. The encoded protein is CASSEAGNIQYF.

This chain links TRBV9 with TRBJ1-3, with 7 bases that match TRBD1. Looked up from germline, CDR1 is SGDLS and CDR2 is YYNGEE. Losses at the gene ends were 0 bases for V and 0 bases for J; bases not matched to a gene: 9. The CDR3 length is 18 residues. CDR3 nucleotide sequence: TGTGCCAGCAGCGTAGGGCTTCGGACAGGACTCTCTGGAAACACCATATATTTT. Translating it yields CASSVGLRTGLSGNTIYF.

The chain is built from TRBV6-1 and TRBJ2-7; tentative D call: TRBD2 (5 bases). This CDR3 has 15 amino acids. V gave up 6 bases and J gave up 4 bases, with 19 bases separating them. Germline lookup yields CDR1 MNHNS and CDR2 SASEGT. The CDR3 loop is CASRVGAGGFYEQYF. CDR3 sequence (DNA): TGTGCCAGCAGGGTGGGAGCAGGAGGATTTTACGAGCAGTACTTC.

The V and J genes are TRBV10-3 and TRBJ2-1, with 9 positions matching TRBD2. V lost 11 bases, J lost 8 bases, and 13 bases stayed unmatched. The CDR3 contains 14 residues. Germline CDR1 reads ENHRY; CDR2 reads SYGVKD. CDR3 protein: CASGGASGVDEQFF. The CDR3 nucleotides are TGTGCCTCGGGCGGGGCTAGCGGGGTTGATGAGCAGTTCTTC.

V and J are TRBV6-5 and TRBJ2-7; TRBD2 matches 7 bases. V dropped 6 bases and J dropped 3; count of bases not matched to a gene: 11. There are 15 residues in the CDR3. Germline V lookup: CDR1 MNHEY, CDR2 SVGAGI. CDR3 amino acids: CASRDGGSSGYEQYF. CDR3 DNA: TGTGCCAGCAGGGACGGGGGGTCCAGCGGCTACGAGCAGTACTTC.

This rearrangement joins TRBV2 to TRBJ1-6; D is unresolved. The germline V gene encodes CDR1 SNHLY and CDR2 FYNNEI. V lost 5 bases and J lost 8, with 13 bases in between. This CDR3 is 14 amino acids long. The CDR3 region is CASSRRPGDSPLHF. In nucleotides, the CDR3 is TGTGCCAGCAGTAGGCGTCCCGGGGATTCACCCCTCCACTTT.

The gene calls are TRBV4-2 and TRBJ2-2; maybe TRBD2 (8 bases). V dropped 5 bases and J dropped 0 bases, with 13 bases sitting between them. The CDR3 length is 16 residues. Germline V gene sequence: CDR1 LGHNA, CDR2 YNFKEQ. The CDR3 DNA is TGTGCCAGCAGCAGGGGGCGGGGGGCGAACACCGGGGAGCTGTTTTTT. Its translation is CASSRGRGANTGELFF.

This chain uses TRBV10-3 with TRBJ1-4, with a tentative D call TRBD1 (6 bases). The CDR3 loop spans 13 amino acids. The V gene's germline CDR1 is ENHRY and CDR2 SYGVKD. V was pared by 6 bases and J by 8 bases, with 13 bases between. The CDR3: CAISTNREEKLFF. In DNA form, the CDR3 reads TGTGCCATCAGCACAAACAGGGAAGAAAAACTGTTTTTT.

This clone was counted a single time. The rearrangement uses TRBV11-2 and TRBJ2-1; D not resolved. The CDR3 contains 11 residues. Germline loops: CDR1 SGHAT, CDR2 FQNNGV. Trimming shortened V by 3 bases and J by 9 bases, and 6 bases separated the two germline ends. This chain's CDR3 is CASSFHSEQFF. The DNA of the CDR3 is TGTGCCAGCAGCTTTCATAGTGAGCAGTTCTTC.

This CDR3 is CASSRRTSGMGTDTQYF. CDR3 sequence (DNA): TGTGCCAGCAGCCGGAGGACTAGCGGGATGGGCACAGATACGCAGTATTTT. The chain couples TRBV14 to TRBJ2-3; 12 bases fit TRBD2. The ends lost 4 bases at V and 1 base at J; junction bases unmatched: 6. The CDR3 consists of 17 residues. From germline, CDR1 is SGHDN and CDR2 FVKESK.

DNA of the CDR3: TGCGCCAGCAGCCAACGCATGACTGGGAGCTCCTATAATTCACCCCTCCACTTT. This sequence encodes CASSQRMTGSSYNSPLHF. This chain joins TRBV4-3 and TRBJ1-6; D gene uncertain. This CDR3 contains 18 residues. The germline V gene encodes CDR1 LGHNA and CDR2 YSLEER. Trimming cost V 2 bases and J 0 bases, with 14 bases left between them.

The chain couples TRBV30 to TRBJ2-7; 8 bases align to TRBD1. The germline V gene has CDR1 GTSNPN and CDR2 SVGIG (reference sequence). The length of the CDR3 is 14 residues. V shed 0 bases and J 3 bases; nucleotides not matched to a gene: 4. The CDR3 DNA follows: TGTGCCTGGAGTGTACAGGGGGGCAGCTACGAGCAGTACTTC. Encoded protein: CAWSVQGGSYEQYF.

The V and J genes are TRBV6-1 and TRBJ1-6, with 8 positions matching TRBD1. J was trimmed by 9 bases and V by 6 bases; bases with no gene match: 7. The CDR3 is made up of 14 amino acids. Germline CDR1 is MNHNS and CDR2 is SASEGT. CDR3 protein: CASRQTGVGSPLHF. The CDR3 region has the DNA TGTGCCAGCAGGCAGACAGGGGTTGGTTCACCCCTCCACTTT.

This chain links TRBV30 with TRBJ1-1; D perhaps matches TRBD1 (5 bases). Germline CDR1 is GTSNPN and CDR2 is SVGIG (reference sequence). Trimming stripped 3 bases from V and 1 base from J, with 6 bases between. The CDR3 loop spans 12 amino acids. The CDR3 nucleotides are TGTGCCTGGAGGACAGCGAACACTGAAGCTTTCTTT. Protein: CAWRTANTEAFF.

The J gene is TRBJ2-1, the V gene TRBV5-6, with a weak D call TRBD1 (6 bases). The CDR3 extends over 12 amino acids. Trimming removed 3 bases from V and 7 bases from J, with 8 bases in between. Germline CDR1 reads SGHDT; CDR2 reads YYEEEE. The CDR3 coding sequence is TGTGCCAGCAGCTCGCAGGGGAATGAGCAGTTCTTC. This gives the protein CASSSQGNEQFF.

V gene TRBV18 combines with J gene TRBJ1-5, with a tentative D call TRBD1 (6 bases). V was clipped by 5 bases and J by 9 bases, with 17 bases between them. CDR3 length equals 14 residues. Germline values: CDR1 KGHSH, CDR2 LQKENI. CDR3 nucleotides: TGTGCCAGCTCATCAACAGGGATTATGGGGCCCCAGCATTTT. Amino acids: CASSSTGIMGPQHF.